This TCR beta chain comes out of a study of T cell responses to AZD1222 COVID-19 vaccine. Remarks on this clone: Its antigen is undetermined.

Whole-study findings and limits: Regions 160-218 and 743-854 held dominance among vaccine-associated CD4 TCRs, which spanned spike. Clonal diversity was possibly underestimated; the donors were predominantly white British and more often female.

Generated by immunoSEQ multiplex PCR, the TCRdb table keeps only in-frame clones and is missing some. Found here are over 150,000 clones, around 90% of them singletons; the top ten hold approximately 20%. The starting material was peripheral blood, obtained on day 0 of AZD1222 vaccination. The TCR sequence derives from an adult in good health.

The CDR3 sequence is CASSKLDRENQPQHF. In nucleotides, the CDR3 is TGTGCCAGCAGTAAACTGGACAGGGAGAATCAGCCCCAGCATTTT. This chain links TRBV6-2 or TRBV6-3 with TRBJ1-5; TRBD1 matches at 8 bases. Trimming removed 5 bases from V and 4 bases from J; junction bases left unmatched: 7. Germline CDR1 reads MNHEY; CDR2 reads SVGEGT. The CDR3 totals 15 residues.